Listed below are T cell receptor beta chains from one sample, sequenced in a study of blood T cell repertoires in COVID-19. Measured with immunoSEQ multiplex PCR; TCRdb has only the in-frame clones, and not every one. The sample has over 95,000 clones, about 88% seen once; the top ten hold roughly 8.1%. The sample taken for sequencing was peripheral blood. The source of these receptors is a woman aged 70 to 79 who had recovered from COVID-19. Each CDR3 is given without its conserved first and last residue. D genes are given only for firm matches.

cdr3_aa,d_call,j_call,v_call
ASSPPRRGVWNTQY,TRBD2,TRBJ2-3,TRBV7-2
ASSIPGRSGANVLT,-,TRBJ2-6,TRBV27
ASSSSGDHGYT,-,TRBJ1-2,TRBV5-1
ASSLGGTGDYEQY,TRBD1,TRBJ2-7,TRBV5-1
ASSPQLAGTDTQY,TRBD2,TRBJ2-3,TRBV3-1/TRBV3-2
ASSPSGGHEQY,TRBD2,TRBJ2-7,TRBV7-3
ASSPWGTSGETQY,TRBD2,TRBJ2-5,TRBV7-2
ASSLAFLAGNYGYT,-,TRBJ1-2,TRBV28
ASSLDRYGGYT,-,TRBJ1-2,TRBV5-4
ASSQDLRGSPLH,-,TRBJ1-6,TRBV4-2
ASSRSGGQWNSPLH,-,TRBJ1-6,TRBV7-2
ASRTGGGEPQH,TRBD1,TRBJ1-5,TRBV28
SATGTEAF,-,TRBJ1-1,TRBV20-1
ASSLERGPIY,-,TRBJ1-3,TRBV5-4
ASSPSTGFQETQY,TRBD1,TRBJ2-5,TRBV9
ATSAGGLAGGGAYNEQF,TRBD2,TRBJ2-1,TRBV24-1
ASNTGTEHLRHTVLKVYEQY,TRBD1,TRBJ2-7,TRBV27
ASSLREGPTSSNYGYT,-,TRBJ1-2,TRBV7-3
ASSQDPPTRRDEDTQY,-,TRBJ2-3,TRBV3-1/TRBV3-2
ASSSQDFTDTQY,-,TRBJ2-3,TRBV5-4
ASSLAGLADQETQY,TRBD2,TRBJ2-5,TRBV5-1
ASSADRAREQY,TRBD1,TRBJ2-7,TRBV9
ASSGRAINVLT,-,TRBJ2-6,TRBV2
ASSLYGGNEQF,-,TRBJ2-1,TRBV6-6
ASSRRRTSGGANEQF,TRBD2,TRBJ2-1,TRBV7-2
ARSIRLAGYEQF,TRBD2,TRBJ2-1,TRBV5-3
ASSQQTGDGYT,TRBD1,TRBJ1-2,TRBV5-1
ASSLGTGNYEQY,TRBD1,TRBJ2-7,TRBV18
ATSAWTGGEEKLF,TRBD1,TRBJ1-4,TRBV24-1
ASSYLSGREQY,-,TRBJ2-7,TRBV7-2
ASSLSVRRTGELF,-,TRBJ2-2,TRBV7-7
ASSLGQPRSGNTIY,-,TRBJ1-3,TRBV5-4
SATGTSLGDEQY,-,TRBJ2-7,TRBV29-1
ASSQFGPGTEAF,-,TRBJ1-1,TRBV16
SGGRGTGELF,TRBD2,TRBJ2-2,TRBV29-1
ASSLSTTGAYEQY,-,TRBJ2-7,TRBV5-1
ASSLAVGQANSPLH,TRBD1,TRBJ1-6,TRBV7-9
ATSGGPNEQY,-,TRBJ2-7,TRBV24-1
ASSFRGAGSADTQY,-,TRBJ2-3,TRBV9
ASGDYYEQY,-,TRBJ2-7,TRBV19
ASTAQGVQPQH,-,TRBJ1-5,TRBV12-3/TRBV12-4